A single TCR beta chain is shown here with its context. This receptor's antigen is unknown. No much larger clonotype is one base removed from it; base qualities were not supplied. The data are from a study of T cell responses to AZD1222 COVID-19 vaccine (dated by TCRdb to the early 2020s). In the study overall: TCR sequencing was performed for over 230 trial participants, of whom around 210 were given two doses of AZD1222 and around 26 were given two doses of MenACWY control vaccine. Trial participants were enrolled by age into subgroups of 18-55, 56-69 and 70-plus years, and around 140, 26 and 57 TCR-sequenced participants, respectively, were included in these subgroups.

CDR1 is given as ENHRY and CDR2 as SYGVKD, both from the germline V gene. V is clipped by 4 bases and J by 5 bases, and the sequence between their germline boundaries is 11 bases long. Measured from the cysteine to the phenylalanine, the CDR3 is 13 residues long. Only CDR3 DNA remains: 39 bases, in frame from the first base. The time point label on this specimen signifies: about 28 days (+/-7) after the second vaccine dose. AZD1222 recipients with second doses at about 4 weeks or about 12 weeks were pooled, because spike-specific TCR depth and breadth did not differ between schedules. Vaccinee samples came from UK trials COV001 and COV002, including a single-blind randomized controlled phase 2/3 trial of AZD1222 (ChAdOx1 nCoV-19) in healthy adults. For TCRbeta chain sequencing, PBMC samples from trial participants were taken at day 0 and at day 28 after the second dose. The CDR3 regions of human TCRbeta chains were analyzed by immunosequencing. From the authors' description of their analysis: TCRs in the repertoires were compared against a reference library of SARS-CoV-2-specific TCRs that had been generated with the MIRA antigen-specificity platform. Breadth was defined as the fraction of unique TCRs that were SARS-CoV-2-associated, and depth was defined as the fraction of total T cells that were SARS-CoV-2-associated. Using the MIRA data, each spike-specific TCR was assigned both to the spike region to which the TCR was reactive and to a CD4 or CD8 class. Log10-transformed breadth and depth values were compared by one-way ANOVA with Sidak's multiple comparisons tests. This is the immuneACCESS table as TCRdb keeps it, with only in-frame sequences that have V and J called. A part of the clones is gone; compared with another copy, unresolved V genes explain less than half, and the rest is unexplained. From that table come the V and J calls and clone size; the DNA was used to work out D and trimming. The sample yields some 190,000 clones; about 93% were counted once. Clones ranked in the top ten supply 1.5% to 2.5% of the sample.

What the research found in general, with its limitations: The 56-69-year group was small, and its depth increase did not reach significance, likely because of low power. Conclusions about previously exposed vaccinees are limited because only six or seven AZD1222 recipients were SARS-CoV-2 seropositive at baseline. Reportedly, almost half of the unique spike-specific TCRs recognized epitopes lying outside the regions that are mutated in the B.1.351 and B.1.1.7 variants. Participants were mostly white British, with more females than males. The authors suggested clonal diversity may have been underestimated. No day 14 peak-response samples were available, so repertoires were characterized only after the peak T cell response. Vaccine-associated CD4 TCRs spanned the whole spike protein, with dominant responses in regions 160-218 and 743-854. After two AZD1222 doses, both the breadth and the depth of spike-specific TCRs were significantly higher than at day 0 and than in MenACWY recipients.

The sequencing here drew on peripheral blood, taken 28 days after the second AZD1222 dose. The rearrangement joined TRBV10-3 to TRBJ2-5; TRBD1 is possibly the D segment (6 matching bases). This clonotype originated in an adult who received the AZD1222 COVID-19 vaccine. The CDR3 loop reads CAISVNQGETQYF. The nucleotide sequence reads TGTGCCATCAGTGTAAATCAGGGGGAGACCCAGTACTTC.